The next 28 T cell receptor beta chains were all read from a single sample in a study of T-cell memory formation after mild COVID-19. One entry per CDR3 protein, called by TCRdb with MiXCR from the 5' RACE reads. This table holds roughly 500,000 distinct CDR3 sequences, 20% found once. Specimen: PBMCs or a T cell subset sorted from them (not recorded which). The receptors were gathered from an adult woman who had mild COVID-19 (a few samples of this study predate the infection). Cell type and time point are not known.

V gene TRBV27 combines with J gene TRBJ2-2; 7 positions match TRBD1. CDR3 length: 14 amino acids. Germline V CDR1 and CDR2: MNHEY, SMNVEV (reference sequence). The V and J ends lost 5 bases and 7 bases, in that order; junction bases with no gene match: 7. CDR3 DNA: TGTGCCAGCAGTAGGTTGACAGGGATCGGGGAGCTGTTTTTT. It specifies CASSRLTGIGELFF.

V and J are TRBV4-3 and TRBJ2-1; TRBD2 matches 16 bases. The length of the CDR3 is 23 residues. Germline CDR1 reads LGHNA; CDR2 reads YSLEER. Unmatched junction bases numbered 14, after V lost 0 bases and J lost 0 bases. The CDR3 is CASSQDAWSGTSGRASSYNEQFF. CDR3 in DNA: TGCGCCAGCAGCCAAGATGCGTGGTCCGGGACTAGCGGGAGGGCCAGCTCCTACAATGAGCAGTTCTTC.

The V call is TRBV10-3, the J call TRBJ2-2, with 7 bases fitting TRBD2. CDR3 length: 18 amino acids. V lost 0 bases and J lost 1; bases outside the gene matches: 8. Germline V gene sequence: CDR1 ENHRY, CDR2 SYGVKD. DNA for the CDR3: TGTGCCATCAGTGAGTCCTGGGACTACGGCCTGAACACCGGGGAGCTGTTTTTT. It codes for CAISESWDYGLNTGELFF.

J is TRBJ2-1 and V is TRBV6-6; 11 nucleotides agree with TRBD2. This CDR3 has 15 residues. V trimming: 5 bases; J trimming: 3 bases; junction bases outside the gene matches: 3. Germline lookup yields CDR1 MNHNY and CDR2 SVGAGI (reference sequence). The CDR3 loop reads CASSPSGRNYNEQFF. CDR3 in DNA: TGTGCCAGCAGTCCTAGCGGGAGGAACTACAATGAGCAGTTCTTC.

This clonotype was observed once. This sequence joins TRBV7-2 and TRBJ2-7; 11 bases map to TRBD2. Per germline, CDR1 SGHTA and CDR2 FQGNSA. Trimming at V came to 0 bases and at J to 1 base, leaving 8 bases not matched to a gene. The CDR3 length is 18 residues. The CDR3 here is CASSLAGSWTSGSYEQYF. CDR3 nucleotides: TGTGCCAGCAGCTTAGCGGGATCATGGACTAGCGGGTCCTACGAGCAGTACTTC.

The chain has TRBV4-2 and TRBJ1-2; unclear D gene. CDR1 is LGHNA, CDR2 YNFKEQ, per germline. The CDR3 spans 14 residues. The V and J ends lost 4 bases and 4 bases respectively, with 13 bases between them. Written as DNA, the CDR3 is TGTGCCAGCAGCCTGGCCCCTAAAGGCTATGGCTACACCTTC. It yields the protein CASSLAPKGYGYTF.

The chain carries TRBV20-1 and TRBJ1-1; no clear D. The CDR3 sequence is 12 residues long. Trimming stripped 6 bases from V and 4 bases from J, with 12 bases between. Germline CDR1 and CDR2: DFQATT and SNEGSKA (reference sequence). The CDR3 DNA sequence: TGCAGTGCCCGACGGGGTAGCACTGAAGCTTTCTTT. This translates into CSARRGSTEAFF.

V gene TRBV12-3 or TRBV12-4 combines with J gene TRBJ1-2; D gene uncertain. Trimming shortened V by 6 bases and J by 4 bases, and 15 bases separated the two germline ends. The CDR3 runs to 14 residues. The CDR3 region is CASSQGGVGYGYTF. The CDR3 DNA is TGTGCCAGCAGCCAAGGAGGTGTAGGCTATGGCTACACCTTC.

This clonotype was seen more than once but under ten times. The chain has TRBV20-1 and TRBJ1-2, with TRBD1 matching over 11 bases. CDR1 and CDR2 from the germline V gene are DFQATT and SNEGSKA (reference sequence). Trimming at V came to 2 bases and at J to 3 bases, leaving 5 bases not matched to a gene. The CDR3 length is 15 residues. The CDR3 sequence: CSARHRDRGYYGYTF. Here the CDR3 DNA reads TGCAGTGCTAGACACCGGGACAGGGGGTACTATGGCTACACCTTC.

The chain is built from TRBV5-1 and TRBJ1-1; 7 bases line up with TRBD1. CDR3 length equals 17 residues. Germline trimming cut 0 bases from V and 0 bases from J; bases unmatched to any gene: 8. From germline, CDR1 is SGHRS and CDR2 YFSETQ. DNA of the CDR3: TGCGCCAGCAGCTTGGACAGGGGACCTGCCATGAACACTGAAGCTTTCTTT. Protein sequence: CASSLDRGPAMNTEAFF. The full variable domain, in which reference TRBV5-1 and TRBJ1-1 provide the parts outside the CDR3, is KAGVTQTPRYLIKTRGQQVTLSCSPISGHRSVSWYQQTPGQGLQFLFEYFSETQRNKGNFPGRFSGRQFSNSRSEMNVSTLELGDSALYLCASSLDRGPAMNTEAFFGQGTRLTVV.

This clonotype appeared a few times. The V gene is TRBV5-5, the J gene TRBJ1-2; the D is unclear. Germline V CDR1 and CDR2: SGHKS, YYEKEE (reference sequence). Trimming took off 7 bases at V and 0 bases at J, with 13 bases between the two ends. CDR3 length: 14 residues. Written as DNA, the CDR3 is TGTGCCAGCTCCCCCGGCGGGGCTAACTATGGCTACACCTTC. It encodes CASSPGGANYGYTF.

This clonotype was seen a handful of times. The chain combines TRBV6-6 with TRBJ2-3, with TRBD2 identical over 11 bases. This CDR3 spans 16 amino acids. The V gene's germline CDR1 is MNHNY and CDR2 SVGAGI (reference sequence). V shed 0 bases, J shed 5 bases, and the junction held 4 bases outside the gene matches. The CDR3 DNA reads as TGTGCCAGCAGTTACTCGAGTAGCGGGGGGGGAGATACGCAGTATTTT. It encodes CASSYSSSGGGDTQYF.

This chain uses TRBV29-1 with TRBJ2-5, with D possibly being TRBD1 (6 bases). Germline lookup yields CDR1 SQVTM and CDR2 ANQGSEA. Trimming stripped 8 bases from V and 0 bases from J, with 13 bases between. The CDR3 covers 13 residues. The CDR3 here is CSFTGQNQETQYF. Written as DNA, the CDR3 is TGCAGCTTTACAGGACAGAACCAAGAGACCCAGTACTTC.

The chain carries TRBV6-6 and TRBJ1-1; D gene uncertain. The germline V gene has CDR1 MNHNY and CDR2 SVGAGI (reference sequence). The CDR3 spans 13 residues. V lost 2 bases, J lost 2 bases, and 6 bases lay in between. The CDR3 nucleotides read TGTGCCAGCAGTTACCGAGACAACACTGAAGCTTTCTTT. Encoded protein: CASSYRDNTEAFF.

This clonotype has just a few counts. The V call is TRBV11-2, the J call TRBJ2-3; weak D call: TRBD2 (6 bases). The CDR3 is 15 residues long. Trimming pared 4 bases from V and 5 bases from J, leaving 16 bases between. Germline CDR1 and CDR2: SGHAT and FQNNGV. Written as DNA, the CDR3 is TGTGCCAGCAGCTCGGCGGGGCCCAGGAAAGATACGCAGTATTTT. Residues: CASSSAGPRKDTQYF.

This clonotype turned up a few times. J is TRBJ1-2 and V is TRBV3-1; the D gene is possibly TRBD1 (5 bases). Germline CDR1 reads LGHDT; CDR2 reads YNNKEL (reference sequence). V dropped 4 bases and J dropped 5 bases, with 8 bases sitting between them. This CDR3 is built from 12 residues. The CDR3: CASSRREYGYTF. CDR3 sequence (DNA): TGTGCCAGCAGCCGCAGGGAATATGGCTACACCTTC.

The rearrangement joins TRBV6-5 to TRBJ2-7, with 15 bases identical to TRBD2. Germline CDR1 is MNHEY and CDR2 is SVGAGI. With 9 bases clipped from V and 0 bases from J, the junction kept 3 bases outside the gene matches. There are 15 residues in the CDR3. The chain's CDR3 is CASGLAGGISYEQYF. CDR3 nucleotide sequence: TGTGCCAGTGGACTAGCGGGAGGGATCTCCTACGAGCAGTACTTC.

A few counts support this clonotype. The CDR3 nucleotides are TGTGCCAGCAGCTTAGCGCGCAGGGACTGGGGGACTGAAGCTTTCTTT. It codes for CASSLARRDWGTEAFF. The chain carries TRBV7-9 and TRBJ1-1, with a weak D call TRBD1 (5 bases). The CDR3 contains 16 residues. Per germline, CDR1 SEHNR and CDR2 FQNEAQ (reference sequence). V lost 0 bases to trimming and J lost 5 bases, with 16 bases between them.

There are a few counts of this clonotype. As DNA, the CDR3 is TGTGCCAGCAGCTTAGCAGGCCACTTCTACGAGCAGTACTTC. It codes for CASSLAGHFYEQYF. The J gene is TRBJ2-7, the V gene TRBV7-2, with D unclear. The CDR3 totals 14 residues. The germline V gene has CDR1 SGHTA and CDR2 FQGNSA. V lost 0 bases to trimming and J lost 3 bases, with 9 bases between them. Complete variable domain (other parts from reference TRBV7-2 and TRBJ2-7): GAGVSQSPSNKVTEKGKDVELRCDPISGHTALYWYRQSLGQGLEFLIYFQGNSAPDKSGLPSDRFSAERTGGSVSTLTIQRTQQEDSAVYLCASSLAGHFYEQYFGPGTRLTVT.

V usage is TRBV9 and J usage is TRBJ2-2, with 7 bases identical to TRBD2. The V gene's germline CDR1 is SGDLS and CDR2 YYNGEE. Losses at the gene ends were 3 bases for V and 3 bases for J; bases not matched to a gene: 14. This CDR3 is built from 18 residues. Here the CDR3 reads CASSDHLGWEGDTGELFF. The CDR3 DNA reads TGTGCCAGCAGCGACCACCTGGGATGGGAGGGAGACACCGGGGAGCTGTTTTTT. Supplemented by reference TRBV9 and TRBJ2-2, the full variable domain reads DSGVTQTPKHLITATGQRVTLRCSPRSGDLSVYWYQQSLDQGLQFLIQYYNGEERAKGNILERFSAQQFPDLHSELNLSSLELGDSALYFCASSDHLGWEGDTGELFFGEGSRLTVL.

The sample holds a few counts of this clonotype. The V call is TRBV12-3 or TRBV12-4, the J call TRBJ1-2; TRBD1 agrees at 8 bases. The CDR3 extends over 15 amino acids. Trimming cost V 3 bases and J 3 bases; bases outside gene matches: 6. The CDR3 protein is CASSFSGGTYYGYTF. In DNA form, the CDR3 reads TGTGCCAGCAGTTTCTCAGGGGGCACTTACTATGGCTACACCTTC.

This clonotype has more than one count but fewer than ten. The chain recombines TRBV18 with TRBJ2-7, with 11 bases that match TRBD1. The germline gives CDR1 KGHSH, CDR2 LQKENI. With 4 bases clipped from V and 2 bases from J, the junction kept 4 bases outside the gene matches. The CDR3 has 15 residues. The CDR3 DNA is TGTGCCAGCTCACTTTTGGGACAGGGGGCCTACGAGCAGTACTTC. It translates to CASSLLGQGAYEQYF.

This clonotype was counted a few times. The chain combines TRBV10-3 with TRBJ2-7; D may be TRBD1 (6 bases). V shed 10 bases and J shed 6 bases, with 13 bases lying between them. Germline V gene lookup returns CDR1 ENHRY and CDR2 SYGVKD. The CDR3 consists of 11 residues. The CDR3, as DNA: TGTGCCACTAGAGGGGGATTCGAGCAGTACTTC. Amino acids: CATRGGFEQYF.

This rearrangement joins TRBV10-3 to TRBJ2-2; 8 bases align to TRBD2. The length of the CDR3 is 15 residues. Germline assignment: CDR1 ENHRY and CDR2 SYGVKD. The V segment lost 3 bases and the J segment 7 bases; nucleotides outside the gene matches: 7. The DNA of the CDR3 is TGTGCCATCAGTGACGTAGCGGGAAAGGACGGGGAGCTGTTTTTT. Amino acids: CAISDVAGKDGELFF.

CDR3 amino acids: CASSTRSKTGSYEKLFF. CDR3 nucleotides: TGTGCCAGCAGCACCCGCTCGAAGACAGGGTCATATGAAAAACTGTTTTTT. V is TRBV7-8 and J is TRBJ1-4; 7 nucleotides line up with TRBD1. Germline loops: CDR1 SGHVS, CDR2 FQNEAQ. The trim removed 5 bases at V and 6 bases at J, leaving 15 bases unmatched. The length of the CDR3 is 17 residues.

CDR3 loop: CASSLEGFSYNEQFF. The CDR3 DNA is TGTGCCAGCAGTTTGGAGGGTTTTTCCTACAATGAGCAGTTCTTC. This chain links TRBV12-3 or TRBV12-4 with TRBJ2-1, with D perhaps TRBD2 (6 bases). This CDR3 is built from 15 residues. Trimming left V 3 bases short and J 1 base short, with 10 bases between.

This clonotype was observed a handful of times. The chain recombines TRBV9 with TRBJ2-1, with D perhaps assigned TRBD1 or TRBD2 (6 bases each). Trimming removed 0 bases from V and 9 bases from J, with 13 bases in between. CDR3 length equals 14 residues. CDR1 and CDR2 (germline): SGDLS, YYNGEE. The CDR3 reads CASSVGGGRPEQFF. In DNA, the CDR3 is TGTGCCAGCAGCGTAGGTGGGGGGCGGCCTGAGCAGTTCTTC.

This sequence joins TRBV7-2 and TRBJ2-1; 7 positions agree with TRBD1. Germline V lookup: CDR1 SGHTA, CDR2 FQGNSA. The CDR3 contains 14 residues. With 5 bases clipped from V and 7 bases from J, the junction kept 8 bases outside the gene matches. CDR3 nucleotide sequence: TGTGCCAGCAGCCGGGACAGAGGCCCTAATGAGCAGTTCTTC. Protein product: CASSRDRGPNEQFF. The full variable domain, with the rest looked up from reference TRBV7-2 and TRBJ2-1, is GAGVSQSPSNKVTEKGKDVELRCDPISGHTALYWYRQSLGQGLEFLIYFQGNSAPDKSGLPSDRFSAERTGGSVSTLTIQRTQQEDSAVYLCASSRDRGPNEQFFGPGTRLTVL.